A single sample is the source of the 23 T cell receptor beta chains below, sequenced in a study of blood T cell repertoires in COVID-19. The data were produced by immunoSEQ multiplex PCR, yet TCRdb's version contains in-frame clones alone and is incomplete. The table shows approximately 150,000 clones, with 80% to 90% occurring only once. The specimen was PBMCs or T cells enriched from blood (not recorded which). Receptors originate from a man between 45 and 60 years old who had recovered from COVID-19.

In this sample, this clone turned up a few times. The V call is TRBV3-1 (or the pseudogene TRBV3-2), the J call TRBJ1-6; TRBD1 might be the D (6 bases). CDR1 and CDR2 (germline): LGHDT, YNNKEL (reference sequence). The V end lost 4 bases, the J end lost 3 bases, and 13 bases lay between the germline ends. The CDR3 runs 16 residues. The CDR3 region has the DNA TGTGCCAGCAGCCGTGCCGGACAGCTCTATAATTCACCCCTCCACTTT. Amino acids: CASSRAGQLYNSPLHF.

This chain joins TRBV28 and TRBJ1-1, with D perhaps TRBD1 (6 bases). With 7 bases removed from V and 7 bases from J, the gap between germline ends came to 16 bases. This CDR3 is built from 13 residues. Looked up from germline, CDR1 is MDHEN and CDR2 is SYDVKM. CDR3 amino acids: CASNVDRLFEAFF. As DNA, the CDR3 is TGTGCCAGCAATGTCGACAGGCTCTTTGAAGCTTTCTTT. Full variable domain (missing parts from reference TRBV28 and TRBJ1-1): DVKVTQSSRYLVKRTGEKVFLECVQDMDHENMFWYRQDPGLGLRLIYFSYDVKMKEKGDIPEGYSVSREKKERFSLILESASTNQTSMYLCASNVDRLFEAFFGQGTRLTVV.

V usage is TRBV9 and J usage is TRBJ1-2; 8 positions match TRBD1. Germline assignment: CDR1 SGDLS and CDR2 YYNGEE. The CDR3 runs to 17 residues. J gave up 3 bases and V 0 bases, and 10 bases lay outside the gene matches. CDR3 loop: CASSVGPGGAQDYGYTF. CDR3 nucleotide sequence: TGTGCCAGCAGCGTAGGTCCAGGGGGCGCGCAGGACTATGGCTACACCTTC.

This sequence joins TRBV7-9 and TRBJ1-4; 7 nucleotides line up with TRBD1. The CDR3 covers 14 residues. J was trimmed by 7 bases and V by 4 bases; bases with no gene match: 6. CDR1 SEHNR and CDR2 FQNEAQ come from the germline V gene (reference sequence). CDR3 residues: CASSSSGGFEKLFF. In DNA form, the CDR3 reads TGTGCCAGCAGCTCCTCAGGGGGATTTGAAAAACTGTTTTTT.

The chain combines TRBV4-1 with TRBJ2-7, with 9 bases aligning to TRBD1. V shed 2 bases, J shed 4 bases, and the junction held 9 bases outside the gene matches. This CDR3 is built from 16 residues. Germline V gene data show CDR1 as MGHRA and CDR2 as YSYEKL. CDR3 coding DNA: TGCGCCAGCAGCCAATCGGCGACAGGGGGGTTTTACGAGCAGTACTTC. Its protein product is CASSQSATGGFYEQYF.

The chain uses TRBV9 and TRBJ1-1; D not resolved. Germline CDR1 SGDLS, CDR2 YYNGEE. The CDR3 runs to 14 residues. The germline V and J ends were trimmed by 4 bases and 0 bases, with 10 bases remaining between them. The CDR3 DNA sequence: TGTGCCAGCAGCATTAGCGGGATGAACACTGAAGCTTTCTTT. Residues: CASSISGMNTEAFF.

V and J are TRBV30 and TRBJ2-1, with 9 bases aligning to TRBD2. The V gene end was trimmed by 1 base and the J gene end by 0 bases; junction bases not matched to a gene: 7. Germline lookup yields CDR1 GTSNPN and CDR2 SVGIG (reference sequence). The length of the CDR3 is 17 residues. In DNA, the CDR3 is TGTGCCTGGAGTGGTTGGCGGGGGGGAAGCTCCTACAATGAGCAGTTCTTC. Translation gives CAWSGWRGGSSYNEQFF.

This clone has just a few counts. The genes are TRBV20-1 and TRBJ1-1, with a possible D match to TRBD1 (6 bases). This CDR3 comprises 11 residues. Germline V gene data show CDR1 as DFQATT and CDR2 as SNEGSKA (reference sequence). Trimming stripped 6 bases from V and 7 bases from J, with 12 bases between. CDR3 DNA sequence: TGCAGTGCGAACAGGGACGGTGAAGCTTTCTTT. Its protein is CSANRDGEAFF.

The table lists this clone with a count of one. The V gene is TRBV9, the J gene TRBJ2-7, with 7 bases identical to TRBD1. Trimming took 0 bases from V and 3 from J; bases not matched to a gene: 6. CDR1 and CDR2 from the germline V gene are SGDLS and YYNGEE. The CDR3 is 15 amino acids. The CDR3 loop is CASSVESRDSYEQYF. As DNA, the CDR3 is TGTGCCAGCAGCGTAGAGTCCCGGGACAGCTACGAGCAGTACTTC.

Here the CDR3 DNA reads TGCAGCGTTGGTAGGTCGGGGGGCAAATACAATGAGCAGTTCTTC. Amino acids: CSVGRSGGKYNEQFF. The V and J genes are TRBV29-1 and TRBJ2-1; possibly TRBD2 for D (7 bases). This CDR3 comprises 15 residues. V lost 4 bases to trimming and J lost 4 bases, with 17 bases between them. Looked up from germline, CDR1 is SQVTM and CDR2 is ANQGSEA.

V is TRBV18 and J is TRBJ1-1, with TRBD1 identical over 7 bases. Germline V lookup: CDR1 KGHSH, CDR2 LQKENI. The CDR3 runs to 17 residues. After removal of 2 bases from V and 0 bases from J, the junction contained 9 bases not matched to a gene. The CDR3 nucleotides are TGTGCCAGCTCACCAACCCGGGACAGAAACATGAACACTGAAGCTTTCTTT. The encoded protein is CASSPTRDRNMNTEAFF.

J is TRBJ2-1 and V is TRBV10-2; D is undetermined. The V and J ends lost 0 bases and 7 bases respectively, with 16 bases between them. Germline V lookup: CDR1 WSHSY, CDR2 SAAADI. CDR3 length equals 16 residues. CDR3 nucleotides: TGCGCCAGCAGTGAGTCGAGGTCCCCGCTTCGGAATGAGCAGTTCTTC. Translation gives CASSESRSPLRNEQFF.

The genes are TRBV6-1 and TRBJ1-5, with D uncertain. The CDR3 consists of 14 residues. Germline V gene lookup returns CDR1 MNHNS and CDR2 SASEGT. Trimming removed 1 base from V and 2 bases from J, with 6 bases in between. This CDR3 reads CASSEGLGNQPQHF. CDR3 coding DNA: TGTGCCAGCAGTGAAGGTTTAGGCAATCAGCCCCAGCATTTT.

This clone showed up just once. The J gene is TRBJ2-3, the V gene TRBV2; the match to TRBD1 covers 7 bases. This CDR3 contains 14 residues. Germline CDR1 reads SNHLY; CDR2 reads FYNNEI. The J segment lost 3 bases and the V segment lost 4 bases, leaving 4 bases of the junction unmatched. The DNA of the CDR3 is TGTGCCAGCAGTGGAGGGACAGCGACAGATACGCAGTATTTT. Its translation is CASSGGTATDTQYF.

This clone was detected once. This chain links TRBV9 with TRBJ1-6; unclear D gene. Germline V gene lookup returns CDR1 SGDLS and CDR2 YYNGEE. Trimming removed 3 bases at V and 10 bases at J, with 17 bases between. This CDR3 region has 15 residues. As DNA, the CDR3 is TGTGCCAGCAGCGCGGCGACGTTGGGAGGATCACCCCTCCACTTT. It is translated as CASSAATLGGSPLHF.

The J gene is TRBJ2-4, the V gene TRBV18; TRBD1 might be the D (7 bases). This CDR3 has 17 residues. Germline V CDR1 and CDR2: KGHSH, LQKENI. V gave up 0 bases and J gave up 3 bases, with 15 bases separating them. The DNA for the CDR3 is TGTGCCAGCTCACCACCGGCAGTCAGGGGGGACAAAAACATTCAGTACTTC. Translated: CASSPPAVRGDKNIQYF.

J is TRBJ1-4 and V is TRBV18; no clear D. The V end lost 3 bases, the J end lost 0 bases, and 11 bases lay between the germline ends. The V gene's germline CDR1 is KGHSH and CDR2 LQKENI. The CDR3 spans 16 residues. The CDR3 coding sequence is TGTGCCAGCTCACCGGGCCCCTGGGCAACTAATGAAAAACTGTTTTTT. Translation: CASSPGPWATNEKLFF.

This clone was observed once. The rearrangement links TRBV7-2 to TRBJ2-2; possible D gene TRBD1, 5 bases. Germline CDR1 reads SGHTA; CDR2 reads FQGNSA. The V end was cut by 6 bases, the J end by 3 bases, with 11 bases between. This CDR3 has 14 amino acids. The CDR3 DNA is TGTGCCAGCAGGTCAACCAGGGACACCGGGGAGCTGTTTTTT. It codes for CASRSTRDTGELFF. Using reference TRBV7-2 and TRBJ2-2 for the parts outside the CDR3, the full variable domain is GAGVSQSPSNKVTEKGKDVELRCDPISGHTALYWYRQSLGQGLEFLIYFQGNSAPDKSGLPSDRFSAERTGGSVSTLTIQRTQQEDSAVYLCASRSTRDTGELFFGEGSRLTVL.

This clone has more than one count but fewer than ten. This chain joins TRBV2 and TRBJ2-2; D gene unclear. Between the trimmed V and J ends, which lost 6 bases and 5 bases, there was a span of 10 bases. The CDR3 is 13 residues long. The germline V gene has CDR1 SNHLY and CDR2 FYNNEI. The CDR3 loop is CASSPQKTGELFF. CDR3 nucleotide sequence: TGTGCCAGCAGCCCGCAGAAGACCGGGGAGCTGTTTTTT.

This sequence joins TRBV18 and TRBJ1-3; TRBD1 agrees at 8 bases. The CDR3 is 16 residues long. In germline, CDR1 is KGHSH, CDR2 LQKENI. The V gene end was trimmed by 1 base and the J gene end by 3 bases; junction bases not matched to a gene: 5. The CDR3: CASSPLDRGGGNTIYF. CDR3 DNA: TGTGCCAGCTCACCACTCGACAGGGGCGGTGGAAACACCATATATTTT. The entire variable domain, with the rest obtained from reference TRBV18 and TRBJ1-3, is as follows: NAGVMQNPRHLVRRRGQEARLRCSPMKGHSHVYWYRQLPEEGLKFMVYLQKENIIDESGMPKERFSAEFPKEGPSILRIQQVVRGDSAAYFCASSPLDRGGGNTIYFGEGSWLTVV.

The J gene is TRBJ1-2, the V gene TRBV5-1, with 7 bases that match TRBD1. The length of the CDR3 is 15 residues. The germline V gene has CDR1 SGHRS and CDR2 YFSETQ. J lost 5 bases, V lost 1 base, and 8 bases had no gene match. CDR3 sequence reads: CASSLSSGTAYGYTF. CDR3 DNA sequence: TGCGCCAGCAGCTTGTCTAGCGGGACAGCTTATGGCTACACCTTC. Together with reference TRBV5-1 and TRBJ1-2, the CDR3 gives the full variable domain: KAGVTQTPRYLIKTRGQQVTLSCSPISGHRSVSWYQQTPGQGLQFLFEYFSETQRNKGNFPGRFSGRQFSNSRSEMNVSTLELGDSALYLCASSLSSGTAYGYTFGSGTRLTVV.

This chain uses TRBV7-8 with TRBJ1-4; D is undetermined. CDR3 length: 16 amino acids. Germline V gives CDR1 SGHVS, CDR2 FQNEAQ. Trimming shortened V by 0 bases and J by 6 bases, and 14 bases separated the two germline ends. The CDR3 spells CASSLASFGLYEKLFF. The CDR3 DNA follows: TGTGCCAGCAGCTTAGCTTCGTTCGGGTTGTATGAAAAACTGTTTTTT. The entire variable domain, with the rest obtained from reference TRBV7-8 and TRBJ1-4, is as follows: GAGVSQSPRYKVAKRGQDVALRCDPISGHVSLFWYQQALGQGPEFLTYFQNEAQLDKSGLPSDRFFAERPEGSVSTLKIQRTQQEDSAVYLCASSLASFGLYEKLFFGSGTQLSVL.

The CDR3 nucleotides are TGTGCCAGCAGTGAACGGGGGTCGGACATTCAGTACTTC. Protein product: CASSERGSDIQYF. The rearrangement links TRBV6-1 to TRBJ2-4, with D maybe TRBD2 (6 bases). CDR3 length: 13 residues. V shed 2 bases and J shed 8 bases, with 10 bases lying between them. Looked up from germline, CDR1 is MNHNS and CDR2 is SASEGT.